The rows below give T cell receptor beta chains drawn from one sample of a study of PD-1 blockade in classical Hodgkin lymphoma. The method was immunoSEQ multiplex PCR; TCRdb's version includes in-frame clones alone and lacks a portion of them. The sample holds fewer than 35,000 clones, 80% to 95% seen once. The material was CD4+ T cells from blood, obtained before the fourth cycle of nivolumab. The origin of the receptors is a human donor with classical Hodgkin lymphoma. Each CDR3 is given with its conserved first and last residue. The D gene is left open where the match is weak. Some rows mark clone size as missing; the rest say once, few, many or name a class of expanded clone.

size	V	D	J	CDR3	DNA
once	TRBV5-1	TRBD1	TRBJ1-2	CASSLEQGALRGYTF	TGCGCCAGCAGCTTGGAACAGGGGGCGCTTAGGGGCTACACCTTC
-	TRBV18	-	TRBJ1-2	CASSPLGGPRSLNYGYTF	TGTGCCAGCTCACCATTGGGGGGGCCCCGGTCACTTAACTATGGCTACACCTTC
-	TRBV6-6	-	TRBJ2-1	CASSYRTEQFF	TGTGCCAGCAGTTATAGGACTGAGCAGTTCTTC
-	TRBV14	TRBD2	TRBJ2-3	CASSRNDRSPSGRGGTDTQYF	TGTGCCAGCAGCCGGAATGACCGTTCCCCTAGCGGGAGGGGAGGCACAGATACGCAGTATTTT
few	TRBV28	-	TRBJ1-2	CASSSNLWGRQGYGYTF	TGTGCCAGCAGTTCAAATCTTTGGGGGAGACAAGGATATGGCTACACCTTC
-	TRBV6-5	-	TRBJ1-3	CASSYSGYGNTIYF	TGTGCCAGCAGTTACTCCGGTTATGGAAACACCATATATTTT
-	TRBV27	TRBD1	TRBJ1-5	CASSSAGGWNQPQHF	TGTGCCAGCAGCTCCGCAGGGGGGTGGAATCAGCCCCAGCATTTT
-	TRBV7-2	-	TRBJ1-1	CASSPRGGVRGAFF	TGTGCCAGCAGCCCTAGAGGGGGGGTTCGGGGAGCTTTCTTT
-	TRBV18	-	TRBJ2-7	CASSPNPPSDSYEQYF	TGTGCCAGCTCACCAAATCCCCCTAGCGACTCCTACGAGCAGTACTTC
-	TRBV11-3	TRBD1	TRBJ2-1	CASSSTGNNEQFF	TGTGCCAGCAGCTCGACAGGGAACAATGAGCAGTTCTTC
-	TRBV19	-	TRBJ2-7	CASSQGPYEQYF	TGTGCCAGTAGTCAGGGCCCCTACGAGCAGTACTTC
-	TRBV28	TRBD1	TRBJ2-7	CASSIFGTGDYEQYF	TGTGCCAGCAGTATATTCGGGACAGGGGATTACGAGCAGTACTTC
-	TRBV5-8	-	TRBJ2-1	CASSLMGAPYNEQFF	TGTGCCAGCAGCTTGATGGGGGCCCCCTACAATGAGCAGTTCTTC
-	TRBV9	-	TRBJ1-1	CASSVDPGHTEAFF	TGTGCCAGCAGCGTAGACCCAGGGCACACTGAAGCTTTCTTT
-	TRBV18	TRBD1	TRBJ1-1	CASSETGKPEAFF	TGTGCCAGCTCAGAGACAGGGAAGCCTGAAGCTTTCTTT
-	TRBV28	TRBD2	TRBJ2-7	CASNFGLAGGRPYEQYF	TGTGCCAGCAATTTTGGACTAGCGGGAGGGCGACCCTACGAGCAGTACTTC
-	TRBV7-2	-	TRBJ2-3	CASSLGGAGSTDTQYF	TGTGCCAGCAGCTTAGGGGGGGCGGGGAGCACAGATACGCAGTATTTT
-	TRBV7-9	TRBD2	TRBJ2-2	CASRMRGAAGELFF	TGTGCCAGTAGGATGCGGGGGGCGGCCGGGGAGCTGTTTTTT
-	TRBV11-2	-	TRBJ2-2	CASSSLPGELFF	TGTGCCAGCAGCTCCCTGCCCGGGGAGCTGTTTTTT
-	TRBV2	-	TRBJ1-2	CASGTDLNYGYTF	TGTGCCAGCGGAACAGACCTTAACTATGGCTACACCTTC
-	TRBV7-9	TRBD1	TRBJ1-1	CASSRSGGTGGTEAFF	TGTGCCAGCAGCCGTTCAGGGGGCACGGGTGGGACTGAAGCTTTCTTT
-	TRBV5-4	TRBD2	TRBJ2-7	CASSPGGSYEQYF	TGTGCCAGCAGTCCGGGAGGCTCCTACGAGCAGTACTTC
few	TRBV7-9	-	TRBJ1-1	CASSLEGRANTEAFF	TGTGCCAGCAGCTTAGAGGGCAGGGCGAACACTGAAGCTTTCTTT
-	TRBV6-1	-	TRBJ2-7	CASSESPGAPYEQYF	TGTGCCAGCAGTGAAAGTCCAGGGGCCCCCTACGAGCAGTACTTC
-	TRBV28	TRBD1	TRBJ1-5	CASSFDRGWQPQHF	TGTGCCAGCAGTTTCGACAGGGGGTGGCAGCCCCAGCATTTT
-	TRBV29-1	-	TRBJ2-1	CSVPLPPGTNSYNEQFF	TGCAGCGTGCCGCTGCCCCCCGGGACCAACTCCTACAATGAGCAGTTCTTC
-	TRBV11-2	TRBD2	TRBJ2-3	CASSFRLAGHTDTQYF	TGTGCCAGCAGCTTCCGACTAGCGGGTCACACAGATACGCAGTATTTT
once	TRBV4-1	TRBD2	TRBJ2-7	CASRPLQLAGGGEQYF	TGCGCCAGCAGGCCACTACAACTAGCGGGAGGAGGCGAGCAGTACTTC
-	TRBV6-1	TRBD1	TRBJ2-7	CASSPNRGPYEQYF	TGTGCCAGCAGTCCCAACAGGGGCCCATACGAGCAGTACTTC
-	TRBV25-1	TRBD2	TRBJ2-1	CASSDSGGDTYNEQFF	TGTGCCAGCAGTGATAGCGGGGGGGACACCTACAATGAGCAGTTCTTC
-	TRBV6-1	TRBD1	TRBJ1-1	CASNPGQRNAEAFF	TGTGCCAGCAACCCGGGACAGCGGAATGCTGAAGCTTTCTTT
-	TRBV30	-	TRBJ2-1	CAWIRDLPPNEQFF	TGTGCCTGGATCCGGGACTTACCCCCCAATGAGCAGTTCTTC
-	TRBV10-2	TRBD2	TRBJ2-1	CASSESLREHEQFF	TGCGCCAGCAGTGAGTCGTTGCGGGAGCATGAGCAGTTCTTC
-	TRBV19	-	TRBJ1-5	CATNQGWGNQPQHF	TGTGCCACAAACCAAGGGTGGGGAAATCAGCCCCAGCATTTT
-	TRBV27	TRBD1	TRBJ2-7	CASSRQGLYEQYF	TGTGCCAGCAGCCGACAGGGTCTCTACGAGCAGTACTTC
-	TRBV5-1	-	TRBJ2-3	CASSLGQFTDTQYF	TGCGCCAGCAGCTTGGGCCAGTTCACAGATACGCAGTATTTT
once	TRBV7-2	-	TRBJ1-2	CASSSREPYYGYTF	TGTGCCAGCAGCTCCCGGGAGCCCTACTATGGCTACACCTTC
-	TRBV30	TRBD2	TRBJ2-1	CAWSSRAGAEQFF	TGTGCCTGGAGTAGTAGGGCGGGAGCTGAGCAGTTCTTC
-	TRBV30	-	TRBJ2-1	CAWATGYSDDEQFF	TGTGCCTGGGCTACGGGATATTCAGACGATGAGCAGTTCTTC
-	TRBV29-1	-	TRBJ2-3	CSAGGGGTDTQYF	TGCAGCGCAGGAGGAGGTGGCACAGATACGCAGTATTTT
once	TRBV7-8	-	TRBJ1-1	CASSPREGARTEAFF	TGTGCCAGCAGCCCCCGGGAAGGGGCCAGGACTGAAGCTTTCTTT
-	TRBV6-5	-	TRBJ2-7	CASSYSFGREQYF	TGTGCCAGCAGTTACTCGTTTGGGCGCGAGCAGTACTTC
-	TRBV10-1	-	TRBJ2-2	CASSDFRGNTGELFF	TGCGCCAGCAGTGATTTTCGGGGTAACACCGGGGAGCTGTTTTTT
-	TRBV19	TRBD1	TRBJ2-3	CASSIGTGTTDTQYF	TGTGCCAGTAGCATTGGGACAGGGACGACAGATACGCAGTATTTT
-	TRBV5-1	-	TRBJ2-3	CASSLGTGYGTDTQYF	TGCGCCAGCAGCTTGGGAACAGGTTATGGTACAGATACGCAGTATTTT
-	TRBV19	-	TRBJ1-5	CASSIDHLGQSNQPQHF	TGTGCCAGTAGTATAGATCATTTGGGACAATCGAATCAGCCCCAGCATTTT